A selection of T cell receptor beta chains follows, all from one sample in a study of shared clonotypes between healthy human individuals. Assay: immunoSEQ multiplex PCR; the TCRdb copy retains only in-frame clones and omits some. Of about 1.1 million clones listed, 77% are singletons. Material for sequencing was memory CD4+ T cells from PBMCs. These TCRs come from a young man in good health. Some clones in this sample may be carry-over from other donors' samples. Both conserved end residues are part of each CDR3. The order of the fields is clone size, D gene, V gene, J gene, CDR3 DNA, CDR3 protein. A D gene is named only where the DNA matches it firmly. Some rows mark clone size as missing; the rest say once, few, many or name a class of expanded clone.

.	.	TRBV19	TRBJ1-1	TGTGCCAGTAGTATCCTCAGGGGAAAAAGGGGTGAAGCTTTCTTT	CASSILRGKRGEAFF
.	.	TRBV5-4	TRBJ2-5	TGTGCCAGCAGCCCGGGGGCTACCAAAGAGACCCAGTACTTC	CASSPGATKETQYF
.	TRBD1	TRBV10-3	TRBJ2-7	TGTGCCTCACAAGCGCCGGGACAGGGGGCCCACGAGCAGTACTTC	CASQAPGQGAHEQYF
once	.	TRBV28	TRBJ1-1	TGTGCCAGCAGTTTATGGGGATCCAGGGAAGCTTTCTTT	CASSLWGSREAFF
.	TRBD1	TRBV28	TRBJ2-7	TGTGCCAGCAGCCCCGGGACAGGGGGTTCGCGGCAGTACTTC	CASSPGTGGSRQYF
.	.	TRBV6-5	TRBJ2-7	TGTGCCAGCAGTACCCCCGGAACCTACGAGCAGTACTTC	CASSTPGTYEQYF
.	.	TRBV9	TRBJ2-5	TGTGCCAGCAGCGTAGGGGCAGTAACACAAGAGACCCAGTACTTC	CASSVGAVTQETQYF
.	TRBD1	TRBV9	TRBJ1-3	TGTGCCAGCGGGACAGGTTTTTCACTCTCTGGAAACACCATATATTTT	CASGTGFSLSGNTIYF
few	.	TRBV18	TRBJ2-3	TGTGCCAGCTCACCACTAGACGGGACAGATACGCAGTATTTT	CASSPLDGTDTQYF
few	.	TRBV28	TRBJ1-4	TGTGCCAGCAGTCCAACCGGGTCGAATGAAAAACTGTTTTTT	CASSPTGSNEKLFF
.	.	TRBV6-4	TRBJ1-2	TGTGCCAGCAGTGTATCAGGGCACTATGGCTACACCTTC	CASSVSGHYGYTF
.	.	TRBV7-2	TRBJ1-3	TGTGCCAGCAGCTTAGGGGCAGGCAACTCTGGAAACACCATATATTTT	CASSLGAGNSGNTIYF
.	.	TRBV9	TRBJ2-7	TGTGCCAGCAGCGCAGGCACAGGGTGGTCCTACGAGCAGTACTTC	CASSAGTGWSYEQYF
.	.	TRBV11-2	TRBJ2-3	TGTGCCAGCAGCTTAGACGTGAAAGATACGCAGTATTTT	CASSLDVKDTQYF
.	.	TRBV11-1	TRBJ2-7	TGTGCCAGCAGCCGCCTGGGGGGGGCCGAGCAGTACTTC	CASSRLGGAEQYF
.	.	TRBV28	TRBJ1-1	TGTGCCAGCAGTTTATCTTTTGAAGCTTTCTTT	CASSLSFEAFF
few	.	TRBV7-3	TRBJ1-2	TGTGCCAGCAGCTTAAATCAGGGAATGGCTGGCTACACCTTC	CASSLNQGMAGYTF
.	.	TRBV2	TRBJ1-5	TGTGCCAGCGGGCCGCCCGAGGGAGGCGCCCAGCATTTT	CASGPPEGGAQHF
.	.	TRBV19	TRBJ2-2	TGTGCCAGTAGTAGCCTGGGATTAGGCACCGGGGAGCTGTTTTTT	CASSSLGLGTGELFF
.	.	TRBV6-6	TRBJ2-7	TGTGCCAGCAGCACCAGCCAACCGCCCTACGAGCAGTACTTC	CASSTSQPPYEQYF
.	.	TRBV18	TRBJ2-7	TGTGCCAGCTCACCAGATCGACCTAGAGCCCTAGAGCAGTACTTC	CASSPDRPRALEQYF
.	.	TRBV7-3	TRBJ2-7	TGTGCCAGCAGCTTAAGTCCAGGACCCTACGAGCAGTACTTC	CASSLSPGPYEQYF
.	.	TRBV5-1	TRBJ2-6	TGCGCCAGCAGCTTGGTTACAGCTGGGGCCAACGTCCTGACTTTC	CASSLVTAGANVLTF
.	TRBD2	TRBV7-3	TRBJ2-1	TGTGCCAGCAGCCAGCGCCCCGGGACTAGCGGGTTCTTC	CASSQRPGTSGFF
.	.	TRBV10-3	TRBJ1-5	TGTGCCACTTCATTGACAGGCAATAGCAATCAGCCCCAGCATTTT	CATSLTGNSNQPQHF
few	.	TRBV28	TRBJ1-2	TGTGCCAGCAGTTTGGCGACAACTCAAATCTTTTATGGCTACACCTTC	CASSLATTQIFYGYTF
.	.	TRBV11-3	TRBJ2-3	TGTGCCAGCAGCTTAGCTACGAGGGCAGATACGCAGTATTTT	CASSLATRADTQYF